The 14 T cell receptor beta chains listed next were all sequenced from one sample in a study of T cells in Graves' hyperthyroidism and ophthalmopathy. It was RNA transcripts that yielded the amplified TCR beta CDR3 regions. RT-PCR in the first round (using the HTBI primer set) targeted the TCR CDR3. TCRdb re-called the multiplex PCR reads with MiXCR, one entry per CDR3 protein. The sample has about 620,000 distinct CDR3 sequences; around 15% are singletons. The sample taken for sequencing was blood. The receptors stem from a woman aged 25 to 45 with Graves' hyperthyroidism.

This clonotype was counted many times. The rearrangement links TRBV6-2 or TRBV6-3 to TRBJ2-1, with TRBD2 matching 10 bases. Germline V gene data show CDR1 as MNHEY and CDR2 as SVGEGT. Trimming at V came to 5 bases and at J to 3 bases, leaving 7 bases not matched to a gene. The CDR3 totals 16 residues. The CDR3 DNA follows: TGTGCCAGCAGTCTAGGACTAGCGGATATCTACAATGAGCAGTTCTTC. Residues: CASSLGLADIYNEQFF.

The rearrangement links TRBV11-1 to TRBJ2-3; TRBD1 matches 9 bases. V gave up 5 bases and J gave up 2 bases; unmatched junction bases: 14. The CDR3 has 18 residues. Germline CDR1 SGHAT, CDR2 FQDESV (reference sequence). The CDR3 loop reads CASSRDRVGLLYTDTQYF. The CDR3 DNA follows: TGTGCCAGCAGCCGGGACAGGGTCGGGCTGCTATACACAGATACGCAGTATTTT. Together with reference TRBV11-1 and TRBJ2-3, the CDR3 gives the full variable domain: EAEVAQSPRYKITEKSQAVAFWCDPISGHATLYWYRQILGQGPELLVQFQDESVVDDSQLPKDRFSAERLKGVDSTLKIQPAELGDSAMYLCASSRDRVGLLYTDTQYFGPGTRLTVL.

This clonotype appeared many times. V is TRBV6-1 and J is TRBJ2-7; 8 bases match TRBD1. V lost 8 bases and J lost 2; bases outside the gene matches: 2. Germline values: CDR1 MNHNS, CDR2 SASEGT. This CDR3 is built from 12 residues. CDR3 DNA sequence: TGTGCCAGCTGGGACAGGCCCTACGAGCAGTACTTC. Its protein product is CASWDRPYEQYF.

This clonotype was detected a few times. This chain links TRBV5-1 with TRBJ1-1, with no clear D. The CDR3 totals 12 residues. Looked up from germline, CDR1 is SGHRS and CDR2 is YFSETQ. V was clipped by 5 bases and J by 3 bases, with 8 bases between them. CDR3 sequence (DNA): TGCGCCAGCAGATATGGGGACACTGAAGCTTTCTTT. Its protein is CASRYGDTEAFF.

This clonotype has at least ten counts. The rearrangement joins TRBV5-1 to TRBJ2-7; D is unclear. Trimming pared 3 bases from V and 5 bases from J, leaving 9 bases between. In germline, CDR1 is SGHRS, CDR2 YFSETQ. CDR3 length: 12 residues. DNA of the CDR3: TGCGCCAGCAGCTCGACCCTCGACGAGCAGTACTTC. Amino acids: CASSSTLDEQYF.

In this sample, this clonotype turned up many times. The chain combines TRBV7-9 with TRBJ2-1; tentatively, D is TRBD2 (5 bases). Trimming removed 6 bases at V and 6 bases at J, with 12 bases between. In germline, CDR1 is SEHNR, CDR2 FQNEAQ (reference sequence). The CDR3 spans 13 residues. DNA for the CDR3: TGTGCCAGCAGGGACTCTAGGTTCAATGAGCAGTTCTTC. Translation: CASRDSRFNEQFF.

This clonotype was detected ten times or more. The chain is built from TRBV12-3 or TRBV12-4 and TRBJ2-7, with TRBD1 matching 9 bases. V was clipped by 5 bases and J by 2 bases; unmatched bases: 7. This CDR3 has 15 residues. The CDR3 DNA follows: TGTGCCAGCAGTGAACAGGGGGCAATCCCCTACGAGCAGTACTTC. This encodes CASSEQGAIPYEQYF.

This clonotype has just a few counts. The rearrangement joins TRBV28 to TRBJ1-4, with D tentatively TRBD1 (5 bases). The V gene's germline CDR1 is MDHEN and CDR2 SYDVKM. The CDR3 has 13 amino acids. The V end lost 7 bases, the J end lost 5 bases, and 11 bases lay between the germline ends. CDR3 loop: CASTRTPNEKLFF. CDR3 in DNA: TGTGCCAGCACCAGGACACCGAATGAAAAACTGTTTTTT.

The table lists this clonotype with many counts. The CDR3, as DNA: TGTGCCAGCAGTTACTTATCCAGGACCGGGGAGCTGTTTTTT. It encodes CASSYLSRTGELFF. The V call is TRBV6-2 or TRBV6-3, the J call TRBJ2-2, with D hard to call. V was trimmed by 1 base and J by 5 bases, leaving 8 bases between them. The germline V gene encodes CDR1 MNHEY and CDR2 SVGEGT. The CDR3 runs to 14 residues.

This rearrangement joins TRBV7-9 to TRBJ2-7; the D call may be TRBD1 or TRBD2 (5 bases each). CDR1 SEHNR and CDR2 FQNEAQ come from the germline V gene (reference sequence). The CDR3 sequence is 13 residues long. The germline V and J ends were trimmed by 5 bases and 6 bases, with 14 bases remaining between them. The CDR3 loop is CASSPWDLGEQYF. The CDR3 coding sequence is TGTGCCAGCAGCCCGTGGGACCTTGGCGAGCAGTACTTC.

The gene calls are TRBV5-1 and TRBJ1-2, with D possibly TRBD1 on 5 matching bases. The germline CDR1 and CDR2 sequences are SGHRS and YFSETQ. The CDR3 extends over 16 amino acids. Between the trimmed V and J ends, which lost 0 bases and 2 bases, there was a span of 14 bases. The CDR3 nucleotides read TGCGCCAGCAGCTTGGAGGGACGTATGCTAAACTATGGCTACACCTTC. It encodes CASSLEGRMLNYGYTF.

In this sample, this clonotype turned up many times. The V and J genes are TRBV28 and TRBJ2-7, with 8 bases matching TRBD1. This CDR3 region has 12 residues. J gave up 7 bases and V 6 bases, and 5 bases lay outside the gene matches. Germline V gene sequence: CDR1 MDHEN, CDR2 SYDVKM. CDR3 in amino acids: CASSNTGGEQYF. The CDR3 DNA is TGTGCCAGCAGCAATACAGGGGGAGAGCAGTACTTC. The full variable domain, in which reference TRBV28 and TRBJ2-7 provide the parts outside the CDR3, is DVKVTQSSRYLVKRTGEKVFLECVQDMDHENMFWYRQDPGLGLRLIYFSYDVKMKEKGDIPEGYSVSREKKERFSLILESASTNQTSMYLCASSNTGGEQYFGPGTRLTVT.

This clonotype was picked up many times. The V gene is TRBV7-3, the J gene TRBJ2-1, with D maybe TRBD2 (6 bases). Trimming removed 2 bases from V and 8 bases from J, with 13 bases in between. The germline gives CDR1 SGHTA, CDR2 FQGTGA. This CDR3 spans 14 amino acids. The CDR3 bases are TGTGCCAGCAGCTTAGACGGGAGTGGGGATGAGCAGTTCTTC. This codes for CASSLDGSGDEQFF.

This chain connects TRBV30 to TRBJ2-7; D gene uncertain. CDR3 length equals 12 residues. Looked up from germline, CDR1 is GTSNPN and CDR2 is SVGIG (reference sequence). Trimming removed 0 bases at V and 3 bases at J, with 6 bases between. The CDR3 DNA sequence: TGTGCCTGGAGTGTAGGGCACTACGAGCAGTACTTC. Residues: CAWSVGHYEQYF.